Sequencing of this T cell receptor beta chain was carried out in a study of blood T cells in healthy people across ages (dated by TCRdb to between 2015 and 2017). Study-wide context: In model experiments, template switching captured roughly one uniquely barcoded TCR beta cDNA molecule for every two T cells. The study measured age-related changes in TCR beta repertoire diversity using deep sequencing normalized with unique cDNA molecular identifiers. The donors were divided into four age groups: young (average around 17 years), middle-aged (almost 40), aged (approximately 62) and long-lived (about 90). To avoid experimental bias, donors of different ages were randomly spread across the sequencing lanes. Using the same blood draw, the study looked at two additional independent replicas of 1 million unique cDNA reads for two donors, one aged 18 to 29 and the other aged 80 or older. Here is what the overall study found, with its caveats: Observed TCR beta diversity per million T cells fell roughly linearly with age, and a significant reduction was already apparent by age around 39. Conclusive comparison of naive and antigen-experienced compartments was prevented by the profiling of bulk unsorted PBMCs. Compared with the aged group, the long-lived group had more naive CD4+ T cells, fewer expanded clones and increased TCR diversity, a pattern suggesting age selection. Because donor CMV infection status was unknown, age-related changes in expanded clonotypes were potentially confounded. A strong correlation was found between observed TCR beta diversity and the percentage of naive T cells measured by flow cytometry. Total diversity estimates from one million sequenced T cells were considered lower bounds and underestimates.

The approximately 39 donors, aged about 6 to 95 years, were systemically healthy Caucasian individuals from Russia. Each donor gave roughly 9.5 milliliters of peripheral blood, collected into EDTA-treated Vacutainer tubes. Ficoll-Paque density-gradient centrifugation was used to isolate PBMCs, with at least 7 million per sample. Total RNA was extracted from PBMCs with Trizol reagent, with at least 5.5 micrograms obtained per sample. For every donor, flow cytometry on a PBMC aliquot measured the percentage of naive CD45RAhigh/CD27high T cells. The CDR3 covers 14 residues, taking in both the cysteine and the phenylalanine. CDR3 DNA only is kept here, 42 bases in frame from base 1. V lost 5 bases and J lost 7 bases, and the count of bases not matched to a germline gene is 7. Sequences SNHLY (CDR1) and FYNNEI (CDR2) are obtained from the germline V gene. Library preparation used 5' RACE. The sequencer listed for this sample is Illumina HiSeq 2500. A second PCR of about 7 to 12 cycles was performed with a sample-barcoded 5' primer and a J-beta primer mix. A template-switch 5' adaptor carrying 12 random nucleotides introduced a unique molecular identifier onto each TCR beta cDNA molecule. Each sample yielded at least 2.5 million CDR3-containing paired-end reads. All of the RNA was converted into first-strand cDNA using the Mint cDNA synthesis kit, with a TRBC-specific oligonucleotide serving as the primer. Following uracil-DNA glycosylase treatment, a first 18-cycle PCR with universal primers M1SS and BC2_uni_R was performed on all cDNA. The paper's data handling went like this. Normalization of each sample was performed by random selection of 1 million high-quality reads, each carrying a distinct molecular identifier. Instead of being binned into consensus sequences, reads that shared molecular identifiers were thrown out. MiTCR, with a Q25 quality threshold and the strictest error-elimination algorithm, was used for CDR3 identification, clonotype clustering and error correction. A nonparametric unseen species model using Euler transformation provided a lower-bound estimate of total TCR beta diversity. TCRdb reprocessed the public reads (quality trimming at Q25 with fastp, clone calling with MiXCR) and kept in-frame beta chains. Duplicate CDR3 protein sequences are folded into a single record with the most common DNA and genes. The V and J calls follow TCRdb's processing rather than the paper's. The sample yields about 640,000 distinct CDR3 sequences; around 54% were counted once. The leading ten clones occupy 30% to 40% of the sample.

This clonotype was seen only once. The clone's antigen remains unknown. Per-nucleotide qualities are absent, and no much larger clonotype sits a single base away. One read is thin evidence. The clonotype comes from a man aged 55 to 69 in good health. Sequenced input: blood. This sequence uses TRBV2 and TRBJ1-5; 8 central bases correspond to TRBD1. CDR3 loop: CASSQTGVEQPQHF. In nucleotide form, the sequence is TGTGCCAGCAGTCAGACAGGGGTTGAGCAGCCCCAGCATTTT.